The entry below gives a single T cell receptor beta chain sequence along with its context. This receptor's antigen is unknown. No much larger clonotype is one base removed from it; base qualities were not supplied. Peripheral blood samples were provided by related bone marrow donors on the day of marrow donation. Mononuclear cells from peripheral blood and bone marrow were separated by Ficoll-Hypaque density centrifugation and then cryopreserved. FACS on a FACSAria II was used to sort CD4+ and CD8+ T cells, including the naive and memory subsets. Trimming removed 3 bases from V and 3 bases from J, leaving 9 bases between the germline ends. Looking up the germline V gene (reference sequence) yields CDR1 SEHNR and CDR2 FQNEAQ. From the cysteine through the phenylalanine, the CDR3 covers 13 amino acids. This entry keeps only the CDR3 DNA: 39 bases, framed from base 1. Genomic DNA was used for TRB sequencing, which was performed with the immunoSEQ assay at survey resolution or with the hsTCRB kit. Processing in the source paper ran as follows. The immunoSEQ software handled initial read processing, and the LymphoSeq R package was used for repertoire analyses. Clonality was computed as 1 minus normalized Shannon entropy; Gini coefficient was also calculated for each TRB dataset. Phenotypes of unsorted samples were inferred by mapping TRB sequences from sorted subsets of the recipient or donor onto unsorted samples of the same recipient. Held by TCRdb, this immuneACCESS table contains in-frame sequences only and omits some clones. Under half of the omission traces to an unresolved V gene where checked; the cause of the rest is unknown. That table furnishes V, J and clone size, whereas the DNA furnished D and trimming. The sample records about 19,000 clones, over 80% of which are singletons. 9.1% of the sample goes to the ten largest clones.

The data stem from a study of T cells after posttransplantation cyclophosphamide (dated by TCRdb to between 2015 and 2016). Notes on the research overall: Using TRB sequencing, the study followed how the T cell repertoire rebuilt after myeloablative bone marrow transplantation with posttransplantation cyclophosphamide given as GVHD prophylaxis. Samples from some 40 PTCy-treated patients, along with samples from some 15 of their related bone marrow donors, underwent antigen receptor sequencing. TRB sequencing was performed on blood from all 35 or so PTCy patients with 1-year posttransplant specimens. In 3 patients, TRB sequencing was also performed on up to 3 more blood samples taken 2 to 5.2 years after transplant, and in 4 patients, pretransplant blood was also TRB-sequenced. Because TRA and TRB clonality were tightly correlated in 9 samples, subsequent TCR analyses were focused on TRB only. Public TRB sequences were compared against a database of over 3,000 sequences linked to responses to pathogens, tumor antigens, self-antigens and alloantigens. The paper's findings and limits, for the study overall: Donor-recipient similarity was low at 1-2 months but rose over the first year, and later blood repertoires were often dominated by donor CD8+ memory clones. The TRB repertoires of T cells infiltrating skin or GI tract showed only limited overlap with the TRB repertoires of T cells in blood. Across roughly 49 patients, TRB clonality was highly associated with recipient CMV seropositivity and CMV reactivation, and diversity in PTCy patients was similar to diversity in CNI/methotrexate controls.

Sequencing was done on a sample of memory CD4+ T cells sorted from blood. This chain joins TRBV7-9 to TRBJ2-7; TRBD1 might be the D gene, on 5 matching bases. The TCR comes from a man aged 25-45 years in good health and a related stem cell transplant donor. This receptor carries the CDR3 CASSFKGIYEQYF. Here is the DNA: TGTGCCAGCAGCTTTAAGGGGATCTACGAGCAGTACTTC.